Following are 9 T cell receptor beta chains from one sample sequenced in a study of blood T cell repertoires in COVID-19. Some clones are missing from TCRdb's copy, which holds only in-frame ones; the method was immunoSEQ multiplex PCR. The sample records about 300,000 clones, around 84% being singletons. The specimen sequenced was PBMCs or T cells enriched from blood (not recorded which). Every receptor here comes from a woman between 18 and 29 years old who had recovered from COVID-19.

This rearrangement joins TRBV19 to TRBJ2-7; TRBD1 matches at 10 bases. CDR3 length: 16 residues. Germline V lookup: CDR1 LNHDA, CDR2 SQIVND (reference sequence). J was trimmed by 4 bases and V by 5 bases; bases with no gene match: 11. CDR3 nucleotide sequence: TGTGCCAGTAGTGAAGTCGGTGGGACAGGGGAGTACGAGCAGTACTTC. This codes for CASSEVGGTGEYEQYF.

This clone was detected once. The genes are TRBV2 and TRBJ1-1, with a weak D call TRBD1 (5 bases). The CDR3 extends over 14 amino acids. From germline, CDR1 is SNHLY and CDR2 FYNNEI. The V end was cut by 5 bases, the J end by 1 base, with 11 bases between. The CDR3 nucleotides read TGTGCCAGCAGTAGCGGGACTTCGAACACTGAAGCTTTCTTT. It translates to CASSSGTSNTEAFF.

The CDR3 reads CASSLDGGMDGYTF. The DNA of the CDR3 is TGCGCCAGCAGCTTGGATGGGGGGATGGATGGCTACACCTTC. The V and J genes are TRBV5-1 and TRBJ1-2, with D perhaps TRBD1 (5 bases). CDR1 is SGHRS and CDR2 is YFSETQ in the germline V gene. V was clipped by 0 bases and J by 6 bases, with 12 bases between them. The CDR3 is made up of 14 amino acids.

The CDR3 region is CASSYHSYEQYF. The CDR3 region has the DNA TGTGCCAGCAGTTACCACTCCTACGAGCAGTACTTC. The rearrangement uses TRBV6-2 or TRBV6-3 and TRBJ2-7; D gene unclear. V was trimmed by 2 bases and J by 0 bases, leaving 2 bases between them. Germline V gene data show CDR1 as MNHEY and CDR2 as SVGEGT. The CDR3 spans 12 residues.

The chain employs TRBV3-1 (or the pseudogene TRBV3-2) and TRBJ2-5, with D perhaps matching TRBD2 (5 bases). Germline assignment: CDR1 LGHDT and CDR2 YNNKEL (reference sequence). Trimming took 0 bases from V and 4 from J, leaving 9 bases between them. This CDR3 spans 14 amino acids. The CDR3 DNA reads as TGTGCCAGCAGCCAAGATGGCCGGGGAGAGACCCAGTACTTC. Encoded protein: CASSQDGRGETQYF.

The CDR3 region has the DNA TGTGCCAGCAGCCCGGGGTCGCTTGGCACTGAAGCTTTCTTT. It codes for CASSPGSLGTEAFF. The rearrangement links TRBV3-1 (or the pseudogene TRBV3-2) to TRBJ1-1; no clear D. This CDR3 spans 14 amino acids. Germline V gives CDR1 LGHDT, CDR2 YNNKEL (reference sequence). Trimming left V 4 bases short and J 4 bases short, with 13 bases between.

The chain recombines TRBV9 with TRBJ1-1; 7 bases line up with TRBD1. The germline gives CDR1 SGDLS, CDR2 YYNGEE. V shed 3 bases and J 5 bases; nucleotides not matched to a gene: 10. CDR3 size: 15 residues. CDR3 sequence reads: CASSGDQGGATEAFF. The DNA of the CDR3 is TGTGCCAGCAGCGGCGATCAGGGGGGAGCGACTGAAGCTTTCTTT. Full variable domain (missing parts from reference TRBV9 and TRBJ1-1): DSGVTQTPKHLITATGQRVTLRCSPRSGDLSVYWYQQSLDQGLQFLIQYYNGEERAKGNILERFSAQQFPDLHSELNLSSLELGDSALYFCASSGDQGGATEAFFGQGTRLTVV.

The rearrangement links TRBV10-3 to TRBJ1-2; D not resolved. Trimming removed 0 bases from V and 5 bases from J, with 10 bases in between. CDR1 and CDR2 (germline): ENHRY, SYGVKD. The CDR3 runs 14 residues. CDR3 DNA sequence: TGTGCCATCAGTGAGTCGATCCAGACATATGGCTACACCTTC. Translated: CAISESIQTYGYTF.

To note about this clone: Other nucleotide sequences from this sample produce the same CDR3. The chain couples TRBV28 to TRBJ1-5; D may be TRBD1 (5 bases). The germline gives CDR1 MDHEN, CDR2 SYDVKM. Between the trimmed V and J ends, which lost 2 bases and 2 bases, there was a span of 7 bases. This CDR3 contains 14 residues. The CDR3, as DNA: TGTGCCAGCAGTTTAGGAGGGGGCAATCAGCCCCAGCATTTT. As protein: CASSLGGGNQPQHF.